The sample holds many counts of the clone carrying this TCR beta chain. MiXCR, run by TCRdb on the PCR reads, gives a single entry per CDR3 protein. The repertoire holds 460,000 or so distinct CDR3 sequences, roughly 24% seen once, with around 0.76% in the top ten. V lost 0 bases and J lost 1, with 12 bases in between. There are 16 residues in the CDR3. Germline CDR1 and CDR2: GTSNPN and SVGIG (reference sequence). This entry belongs to a study of molecular identifiers for immune sequencing clone quantification. The sample taken for sequencing was naive CD8+ T cells from blood, with Jurkat cell RNA spiked in. As for subset: FACS-sorted CD8+CD4-CCR7+CD45RA+ naive T cells. This receptor was obtained from a human donor in good health. Some libraries in this study had Jurkat cell RNA spiked in. J is TRBJ2-2 and V is TRBV30; D gene uncertain. The CDR3 loop is CAWSVRTARNTGELFF. DNA for the CDR3: TGTGCCTGGAGTGTACGCACCGCTCGGAACACCGGGGAGCTGTTTTTT. Variable domain in full (rest from reference TRBV30 and TRBJ2-2): SQTIHQWPATLVQPVGSPLSLECTVEGTSNPNLYWYRQAAGRGLQLLFYSVGIGQISSEVPQNLSASRPQDRQFILSSKKLLLSDSGFYLCAWSVRTARNTGELFFGEGSRLTVL.